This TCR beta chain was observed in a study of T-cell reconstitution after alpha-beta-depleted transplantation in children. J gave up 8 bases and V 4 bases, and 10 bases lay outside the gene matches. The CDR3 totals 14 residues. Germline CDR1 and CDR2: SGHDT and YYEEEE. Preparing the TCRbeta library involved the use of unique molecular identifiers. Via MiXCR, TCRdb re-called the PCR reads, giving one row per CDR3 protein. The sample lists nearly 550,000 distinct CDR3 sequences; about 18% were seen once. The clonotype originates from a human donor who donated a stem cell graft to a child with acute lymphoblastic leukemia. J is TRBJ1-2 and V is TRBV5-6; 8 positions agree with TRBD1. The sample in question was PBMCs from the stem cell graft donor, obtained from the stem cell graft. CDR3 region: CASSTPTGVFGYTF. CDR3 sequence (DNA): TGTGCCAGCAGCACGCCGACAGGGGTCTTCGGCTACACCTTC.